This T cell receptor beta chain was profiled in a study of spatial heterogeneity in lung cancer. Study-level results: Tumor mutation count correlated with how many alpha and beta TCRs expanded intratumorally.

Indicated time point: sample taken at primary tumor resection. TCRdb independently ran MiXCR on the 5' RACE reads; one entry per CDR3 protein. The repertoire holds over 15,000 distinct CDR3 sequences, with 5% to 7% as singletons. This clonotype was seen repeatedly, ten times or more. Its antigen is undetermined. The sequence derives from a female donor with early-stage non-small cell lung cancer. This sample comprised lung tumor tissue, obtained at surgery.

The CDR3 loop is CASSSTYNEQFF. DNA of the CDR3: TGCGCCAGCAGCTCTACCTACAATGAGCAGTTCTTC. V gene TRBV5-1 combines with J gene TRBJ2-1, with D unclear. V lost 3 bases and J lost 2, with 3 bases in between. Germline V CDR1 and CDR2: SGHRS, YFSETQ. The CDR3 is 12 residues long.